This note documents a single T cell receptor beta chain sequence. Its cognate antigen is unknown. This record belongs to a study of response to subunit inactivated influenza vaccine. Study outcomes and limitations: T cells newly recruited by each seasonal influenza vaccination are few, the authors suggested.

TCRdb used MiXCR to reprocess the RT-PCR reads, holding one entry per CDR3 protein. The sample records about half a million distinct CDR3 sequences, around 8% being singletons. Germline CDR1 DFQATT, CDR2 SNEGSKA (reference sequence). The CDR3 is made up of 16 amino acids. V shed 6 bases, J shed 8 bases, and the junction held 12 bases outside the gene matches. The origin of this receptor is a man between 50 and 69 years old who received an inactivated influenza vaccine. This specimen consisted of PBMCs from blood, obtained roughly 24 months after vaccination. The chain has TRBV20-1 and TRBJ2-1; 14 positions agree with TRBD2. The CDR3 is CSALDWTSGRSDEQFF. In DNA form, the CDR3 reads TGCAGTGCCCTGGACTGGACTAGCGGGAGGTCCGATGAGCAGTTCTTC.